A single sample gave rise to the 17 T cell receptor beta chains below, sequenced in a study of CD8+ T cells in alopecia areata. The authors extracted RNA and reverse transcribed it into cDNA as the sequencing template. Profiling relied on immunoSEQ multiplex PCR, and the TCRdb table lists in-frame clones only, not all of them. The profile covers about 110,000 clones, with 45% to 70% appearing a single time and 20% taken by the ten largest. The sequenced sample consisted of CD8+ T cells sorted from blood. These receptors were collected from a human donor in good health.

The V call is TRBV11-2, the J call TRBJ2-5; 7 bases are a match to TRBD2. CDR1 and CDR2 from the germline V gene are SGHAT and FQNNGV. With V trimmed by 1 base and J by 2 bases, 1 base remained unmatched. The CDR3 length is 14 residues. Written as DNA, the CDR3 is TGTGCCAGCAGCTTAGTGGGGGGGCAAGAGACCCAGTACTTC. Amino acid sequence: CASSLVGGQETQYF.

V and J are TRBV4-1 and TRBJ2-7; D is uncertain. V was pared by 3 bases and J by 4 bases, with 13 bases between. Germline lookup yields CDR1 MGHRA and CDR2 YSYEKL. The CDR3 is 14 residues long. CDR3 protein: CASSQGTTAYEQYF. In DNA form, the CDR3 reads TGCGCCAGCAGCCAGGGTACTACGGCTTACGAGCAGTACTTC.

This clone was recorded only once. The chain recombines TRBV5-6 with TRBJ2-3; the D call may be TRBD1 or TRBD2 (5 bases each). V was cut by 4 bases and J by 11 bases, with 20 bases left in between. From germline, CDR1 is SGHDT and CDR2 YYEEEE. The CDR3 runs 14 residues. The CDR3 DNA reads TGTGCCAGCAGCCCCGCCGGGGCCCACCATTTGCAGTATTTT. Translating it yields CASSPAGAHHLQYF.

This clone was seen a handful of times. Here the CDR3 reads CASYGQGRSGNTIYF. The CDR3 DNA reads TGCGCCAGTTACGGACAGGGAAGGAGTGGAAACACCATATATTTT. J is TRBJ1-3 and V is TRBV10-2, with TRBD1 matching 8 bases. CDR1 is WSHSY, CDR2 SAAADI, per germline. This CDR3 spans 15 amino acids. Losses at the gene ends were 9 bases for V and 3 bases for J; bases not matched to a gene: 10.

This clone was picked up a small number of times. This sequence joins TRBV2 and TRBJ1-2; D is undetermined. The ends were cut back, 2 bases at V and 8 bases at J, with 21 bases in the middle. The CDR3 has 16 amino acids. Germline CDR1 and CDR2: SNHLY and FYNNEI. CDR3 in DNA: TGTGCCAGCAGTGAATTTACCCCTACGCGGAATTGGGGCTACACCTTC. Translation: CASSEFTPTRNWGYTF.

This clone is categorized as medium-sized. The chain's CDR3 is CASSFILTANTGELFF. In DNA form, the CDR3 reads TGTGCCAGCAGCTTCATTCTGACAGCGAACACCGGGGAGCTGTTTTTT. The chain employs TRBV7-6 and TRBJ2-2; D may be TRBD1 (5 bases). There are 16 residues in the CDR3. V lost 3 bases and J lost 0, with 11 bases in between. The germline V gene has CDR1 SGHVS and CDR2 FNYEAQ. Supplemented by reference TRBV7-6 and TRBJ2-2, the full variable domain reads GAGVSQSPRYKVTKRGQDVALRCDPISGHVSLYWYRQALGQGPEFLTYFNYEAQQDKSGLPNDRFSAERPEGSISTLTIQRTEQRDSAMYRCASSFILTANTGELFFGEGSRLTVL.

The count of this clone is one. V usage is TRBV9 and J usage is TRBJ2-7; 11 nucleotides match TRBD2. Trimming cost V 4 bases and J 0 bases; bases outside gene matches: 3. The CDR3 consists of 15 residues. Per the germline V gene, CDR1 is SGDLS and CDR2 is YYNGEE. The CDR3 here is CASSLGLAGSYEQYF. CDR3 DNA sequence: TGTGCCAGCAGCTTAGGACTAGCGGGCTCCTACGAGCAGTACTTC. Variable domain in full (rest from reference TRBV9 and TRBJ2-7): DSGVTQTPKHLITATGQRVTLRCSPRSGDLSVYWYQQSLDQGLQFLIQYYNGEERAKGNILERFSAQQFPDLHSELNLSSLELGDSALYFCASSLGLAGSYEQYFGPGTRLTVT.

About this clone itself: No conserved phenylalanine or tryptophan ends this CDR3, so it is likely a read error. No DNA is shown, since the ends of the CDR3 on it are uncertain; the CDR3 is the one TCRdb lists. The chain combines TRBV18 with TRBJ2-7. Germline CDR1 KGHSH, CDR2 LQKENI. Termini included, the CDR3 measures 13 amino acids. The CDR3 here is CASSPPRGFPPPS.

This sequence joins TRBV11-2 and TRBJ2-7; D not certain. Between the trimmed V and J ends, which lost 2 bases and 2 bases, there was a span of 4 bases. CDR3 length: 12 amino acids. CDR1 SGHAT and CDR2 FQNNGV come from the germline V gene. The CDR3, as DNA: TGTGCCAGCAGCTTAAGGGCCTACGAGCAGTACTTC. Residues: CASSLRAYEQYF.

This chain links TRBV30 with TRBJ1-2; 7 bases are a match to TRBD1. Per germline, CDR1 GTSNPN and CDR2 SVGIG (reference sequence). This CDR3 is built from 16 residues. Trimming cost V 4 bases and J 4 bases; bases outside gene matches: 15. DNA of the CDR3: TGTGCCTGGACCGGGACAGATGCCCTACCCCCCTATGGCTACACCTTC. Its translation is CAWTGTDALPPYGYTF.

This sequence joins TRBV25-1 and TRBJ2-2; 8 nucleotides line up with TRBD1. CDR1 is MGHDK, CDR2 SYGVNS, per germline. The V and J ends lost 3 bases and 7 bases, in that order; junction bases with no gene match: 7. The CDR3 totals 15 residues. The CDR3 DNA follows: TGTGCCAGCAGTGATCCTCGACAGGGGATCGGGGAGCTGTTTTTT. Amino acid sequence: CASSDPRQGIGELFF.

The rearrangement links TRBV20-1 to TRBJ2-7; D is uncertain. Germline V gene data show CDR1 as DFQATT and CDR2 as SNEGSKA (reference sequence). The CDR3 length is 11 residues. V dropped 5 bases and J dropped 3 bases, with 8 bases sitting between them. The CDR3 nucleotides read TGCAGTGCTCTTGAGGTCTACGAGCAGTACTTC. It encodes CSALEVYEQYF.

This clone came up a few times. V and J are TRBV29-1 and TRBJ2-2, with D uncertain. Trimming pared 3 bases from V and 3 bases from J, leaving 8 bases between. This CDR3 has 13 amino acids. The germline V gene encodes CDR1 SQVTM and CDR2 ANQGSEA. The CDR3 DNA reads as TGCAGCGTTGAGGCAGCAGACACCGGGGAGCTGTTTTTT. Amino acids: CSVEAADTGELFF.

V gene TRBV7-2 combines with J gene TRBJ2-3; 12 bases fit TRBD2. There are 17 residues in the CDR3. The germline gives CDR1 SGHTA, CDR2 FQGNSA. Trimming removed 5 bases from V and 2 bases from J; junction bases left unmatched: 8. The CDR3 loop is CASSHGLAGTITDTQYF. The CDR3 nucleotides are TGTGCCAGCAGCCACGGACTAGCGGGGACTATCACAGATACGCAGTATTTT.

This rearrangement joins TRBV5-1 to TRBJ2-5; a weak D match, TRBD2 (5 bases). The V gene's germline CDR1 is SGHRS and CDR2 YFSETQ. There are 15 residues in the CDR3. V was clipped by 0 bases and J by 5 bases, with 14 bases between them. The CDR3 sequence: CASSLATWERETQYF. The CDR3 DNA follows: TGCGCCAGCAGCTTGGCAACGTGGGAGAGGGAGACCCAGTACTTC. Drawing the rest from reference TRBV5-1 and TRBJ2-5, the complete variable domain is KAGVTQTPRYLIKTRGQQVTLSCSPISGHRSVSWYQQTPGQGLQFLFEYFSETQRNKGNFPGRFSGRQFSNSRSEMNVSTLELGDSALYLCASSLATWERETQYFGPGTRLLVL.

The sample holds a few counts of this clone. The V gene is TRBV9, the J gene TRBJ1-1; D gene unclear. Germline V gives CDR1 SGDLS, CDR2 YYNGEE. V lost 0 bases and J 10 bases, leaving 13 bases between the germline ends. There are 13 residues in the CDR3. Written as DNA, the CDR3 is TGTGCCAGCAGCGTAGTGTCCGGCAAGGGAGCTTTCTTT. This codes for CASSVVSGKGAFF.

The V gene is TRBV9, the J gene TRBJ2-2; TRBD1 agrees at 9 bases. Germline CDR1 SGDLS, CDR2 YYNGEE. The length of the CDR3 is 18 residues. Trimming took 4 bases from V and 6 from J; bases not matched to a gene: 16. This chain's CDR3 is CASSSLLPGQGTAGELFF. Written as DNA, the CDR3 is TGTGCCAGCAGCTCACTCTTGCCGGGACAGGGAACGGCCGGGGAGCTGTTTTTT.